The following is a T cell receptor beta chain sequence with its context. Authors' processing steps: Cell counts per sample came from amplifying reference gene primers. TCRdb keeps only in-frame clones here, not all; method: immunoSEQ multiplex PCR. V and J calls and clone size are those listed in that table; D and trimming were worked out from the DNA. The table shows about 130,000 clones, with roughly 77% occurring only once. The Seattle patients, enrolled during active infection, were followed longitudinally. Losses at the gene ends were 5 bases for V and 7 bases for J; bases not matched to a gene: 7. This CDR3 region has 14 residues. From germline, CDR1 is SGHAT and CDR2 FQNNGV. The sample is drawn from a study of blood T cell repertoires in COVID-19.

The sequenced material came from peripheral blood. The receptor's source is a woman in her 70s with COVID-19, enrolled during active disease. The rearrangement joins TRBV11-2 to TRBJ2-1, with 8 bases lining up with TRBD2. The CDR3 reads CASSIRLANNEQFF. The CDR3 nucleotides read TGTGCCAGCAGCATCAGACTAGCGAATAATGAGCAGTTCTTC.